Each of the 4 T cell receptor beta chains below was sequenced from the same sample in a study of OX40 agonist ivuxolimab in advanced cancers. Using immunoSEQ multiplex PCR, the repertoire was profiled, and TCRdb retains in-frame clones only, with some absent. Here the sample spans 52,000 or so clones, roughly 88% being singletons. Sequences were derived from CD4+ or CD8+ T cells sorted from blood, sampled in a trial of the OX40 agonist ivuxolimab. Every receptor here comes from an adult with an advanced solid tumor such as melanoma, head and neck, liver or kidney cancer.

CDR3 in DNA: TGTGCCAGCAGCTTAGGGACAGGGATCATCTACGAGCAGTACTTC. It specifies CASSLGTGIIYEQYF. The chain combines TRBV5-5 with TRBJ2-7; TRBD1 aligns across 9 bases. The CDR3 is 15 amino acids. Germline loops: CDR1 SGHKS, CDR2 YYEKEE (reference sequence). V lost 2 bases to trimming and J lost 3 bases; unmatched junction nucleotides: 6.

The gene calls are TRBV30 and TRBJ2-1, with TRBD2 as a possible D gene (5 bases). The CDR3 is 13 residues long. Germline V gene sequence: CDR1 GTSNPN, CDR2 SVGIG (reference sequence). V was shortened by 2 bases and J by 7 bases, with 12 bases between the two germline ends. CDR3 residues: CAWSRDGSNEQFF. In DNA, the CDR3 is TGTGCCTGGAGTCGGGATGGTAGTAATGAGCAGTTCTTC.

This sequence joins TRBV28 and TRBJ2-3; D is perhaps TRBD1 (6 bases). V shed 5 bases and J shed 1 base, with 22 bases lying between them. The CDR3 loop spans 18 amino acids. Germline CDR1 reads MDHEN; CDR2 reads SYDVKM. CDR3 sequence reads: CASSRGWGQPFGTDTQYF. CDR3 nucleotide sequence: TGTGCCAGCAGTCGCGGTTGGGGACAACCCTTCGGCACAGATACGCAGTATTTT.

The chain couples TRBV30 to TRBJ2-2; no firm D call. Germline CDR1 GTSNPN, CDR2 SVGIG (reference sequence). V lost 0 bases and J lost 5, with 13 bases in between. CDR3 length: 15 residues. The CDR3 DNA reads as TGTGCCTGGAGTGTGCCCGGCAGTGGGACCGGGGAGCTGTTTTTT. It is translated as CAWSVPGSGTGELFF.